These 6 T cell receptor beta chains originate from one sample sequenced in a study of blood T cell repertoires in COVID-19. Sequencing was performed with immunoSEQ multiplex PCR; in TCRdb, only in-frame clones are kept and a portion is missing. Of about 40,000 clones listed, about 80% are singletons. Sequencing used peripheral blood. The receptor set was obtained from a woman aged 55-70 years with acute or convalescent COVID-19.

The chain combines TRBV28 with TRBJ2-7; maybe TRBD2 (5 bases). This CDR3 spans 12 amino acids. V lost 10 bases and J 1 base, leaving 11 bases between the germline ends. Germline V gives CDR1 MDHEN, CDR2 SYDVKM. CDR3 amino acids: CATTGSSYEQYF. CDR3 nucleotide sequence: TGTGCCACCACGGGGAGTTCCTACGAGCAGTACTTC.

The chain employs TRBV3-1 (or the pseudogene TRBV3-2) and TRBJ1-2; D perhaps matches TRBD1 (6 bases). The ends were cut back, 4 bases at V and 2 bases at J, with 8 bases in the middle. The CDR3 spans 13 residues. Germline CDR1 reads LGHDT; CDR2 reads YNNKEL (reference sequence). The CDR3 here is CASSRQVNYGYTF. CDR3 nucleotides: TGTGCCAGCAGCCGACAGGTAAACTATGGCTACACCTTC.

The chain uses TRBV5-1 and TRBJ2-2; no firm D call. The CDR3 sequence is 16 residues long. V lost 2 bases and J lost 0, with 11 bases in between. Germline assignment: CDR1 SGHRS and CDR2 YFSETQ. In DNA form, the CDR3 reads TGCGCCAGCAGCTTATATGGGCGTACGAACACCGGGGAGCTGTTTTTT. This codes for CASSLYGRTNTGELFF.

CDR3 nucleotides: TGTGCCAGCAGCCCCGGACTAGCGGTGGGGAGGTCCTACAATGAGCAGTTCTTC. It codes for CASSPGLAVGRSYNEQFF. This chain uses TRBV7-6 with TRBJ2-1; 10 bases are a match to TRBD2. V was pared by 5 bases and J by 1 base, with 11 bases of the junction left unmatched. There are 18 residues in the CDR3. Germline CDR1 reads SGHVS; CDR2 reads FNYEAQ.

The chain employs TRBV2 and TRBJ2-1; TRBD2 matches at 8 bases. The V and J ends lost 2 bases and 7 bases, in that order; junction bases with no gene match: 7. Germline V gene sequence: CDR1 SNHLY, CDR2 FYNNEI. This CDR3 comprises 15 residues. CDR3 protein: CASSETGGPGNEQFF. CDR3 bases: TGTGCCAGCAGTGAAACGGGGGGGCCGGGGAATGAGCAGTTCTTC.

This clone was seen a single time. The rearrangement links TRBV2 to TRBJ2-3, with 8 bases matching TRBD1. The CDR3 has 14 amino acids. V was clipped by 7 bases and J by 5 bases; unmatched bases: 8. CDR1 is SNHLY and CDR2 is FYNNEI in the germline V gene. CDR3 protein: CASIPGGRGDTQYF. The CDR3 bases are TGTGCCAGCATCCCAGGGGGCAGGGGAGATACGCAGTATTTT.